The 3 T cell receptor beta chains given below trace back to one sample, sequenced in a study of cytomegalovirus exposure and HLA in healthy donors (dated by TCRdb to 2017 to 2019). The library was made by the immunoSEQ multiplex PCR assay. The multiplex PCR relied on a mix of 60 forward primers for TCR Vbeta segments and 13 reverse primers for TCR Jbeta segments. TCRdb carries this immuneACCESS record with in-frame sequences only. Its versions omit some clonotypes, under half of them owing to an unresolved V gene in the studies checked, with the rest unexplained. This sample comprises approximately 150,000 clones, roughly three quarters of them detected only once. The ten largest clones add up to 14% of the sample. Sample: PBMCs. Source of these receptors: a middle-aged woman in good health and CMV-seronegative.

The V and J genes are TRBV19 and TRBJ2-5; 10 bases fit TRBD2. The V gene's germline CDR1 is LNHDA and CDR2 SQIVND (reference sequence). Trimming took 0 bases from V and 4 from J; bases not matched to a gene: 17. CDR3 length equals 20 residues. Written as DNA, the CDR3 is TGTGCCAGTAGTATAGATCTATCGTCTAGCGGGAGAGGGCGGTTAGAGACCCAGTACTTC. It codes for CASSIDLSSSGRGRLETQYF. The complete variable domain, with remaining parts taken from reference TRBV19 and TRBJ2-5, reads DGGITQSPKYLFRKEGQNVTLSCEQNLNHDAMYWYRQDPGQGLRLIYYSQIVNDFQKGDIAEGYSVSREKKESFPLTVTSAQKNPTAFYLCASSIDLSSSGRGRLETQYFGPGTRLLVL.

The V call is TRBV5-5, the J call TRBJ2-7; tentative D call: TRBD2 (6 bases). Trimming took 4 bases from V and 2 from J, leaving 25 bases between them. Germline V lookup: CDR1 SGHKS, CDR2 YYEKEE (reference sequence). The CDR3 length is 18 residues. The CDR3 region is CASSRLGTYSTPTYEQYF. CDR3 sequence (DNA): TGTGCCAGCAGCCGTTTGGGGACTTACAGTACACCTACCTACGAGCAGTACTTC.

The chain links TRBV5-1 to TRBJ2-5; 10 nucleotides align to TRBD1. The V gene end was trimmed by 9 bases and the J gene end by 1 base; junction bases not matched to a gene: 9. The germline V gene has CDR1 SGHRS and CDR2 YFSETQ. The CDR3 runs to 15 residues. This CDR3 reads CANRPGQGGQETQYF. In DNA form, the CDR3 reads TGCGCCAACAGGCCAGGACAGGGGGGCCAAGAGACCCAGTACTTC.